A single sample is the source of the 30 T cell receptor beta chains below, sequenced in a study of persistence of HIV-infected CD4 T cells (dated by TCRdb to the early 2020s). Their specific antigens are unknown. TCRbeta repertoires were sequenced from genomic DNA with the immunoSEQ hsTCRB assay version 4 in survey mode. The table comes from immuneACCESS by way of TCRdb, which keeps in-frame sequences with V and J called. Part of the clones is missing from these tables; in studies checked, under half for an unresolved V gene and the rest for unknown reasons. This sample holds 38,000 or so clones; approximately 81% were observed only once. The top ten clones comprise 5% to 7% of the sample. Explained via the paper, the treatment or condition label denotes: suppressive antiretroviral therapy. A pool of overlapping HIV-1 Gag 15-mer peptides, at approximately 0.95 ug per peptide per mL, was used to stimulate the cells. Memory populations depleted of antigen-responding cells were obtained by sorting nonresponding CD40L-negative CD69-negative CD45RO-high memory CD4+ T cells.

The sequencing used cultured CD4+ T cells from PBMCs, collected from a patient who received antiretroviral therapy. The cell subset or site tag for this specimen amounts to: CD40L-CD69- CD45RO-high memory CD4 T cells not responding to Gag peptides. These receptors all come from an adult with HIV. The donor label of this sample is uncertain.

J is TRBJ2-3 and V is TRBV15; 9 bases are shared with TRBD2. V gave up 3 bases and J gave up 2 bases; unmatched junction bases: 6. The germline gives CDR1 LNHNV, CDR2 YYDKDF (reference sequence). The CDR3 contains 16 residues. CDR3 sequence: CATSSGTSRVTDTQYF. CDR3 sequence (DNA): TGTGCCACCAGCAGCGGGACTAGCCGGGTCACAGATACGCAGTATTTT.

This clone was detected only a few times. The chain links TRBV5-1 to TRBJ2-3, with a tentative D call TRBD2 (6 bases). Trimming removed 2 bases from V and 5 bases from J, with 12 bases in between. This CDR3 is built from 14 residues. Germline CDR1 and CDR2: SGHRS and YFSETQ. The CDR3 DNA reads TGCGCCAGCAGCTTATTGGGGGGTAGAGATACGCAGTATTTT. This codes for CASSLLGGRDTQYF. Complete variable domain (other parts from reference TRBV5-1 and TRBJ2-3): KAGVTQTPRYLIKTRGQQVTLSCSPISGHRSVSWYQQTPGQGLQFLFEYFSETQRNKGNFPGRFSGRQFSNSRSEMNVSTLELGDSALYLCASSLLGGRDTQYFGPGTRLTVL.

By share, this clone ranks as medium-sized. The V gene is TRBV7-7, the J gene TRBJ2-2, with TRBD2 matching over 9 bases. V was clipped by 6 bases and J by 3 bases; unmatched bases: 5. The CDR3 totals 15 residues. Germline CDR1 is SSHAT and CDR2 is FNYEAQ (reference sequence). The CDR3 bases are TGTGCCAGCAGTCGCGGGGGGGCCCACACCGGGGAGCTGTTTTTT. Amino acid sequence: CASSRGGAHTGELFF.

The rearrangement links TRBV3-1 (or the pseudogene TRBV3-2) to TRBJ2-6; D gene uncertain. This CDR3 spans 15 amino acids. Germline V CDR1 and CDR2: LGHDT, YNNKEL (reference sequence). V was pared by 4 bases and J by 0 bases, with 7 bases between. The CDR3 sequence is CASSPTLSGANVLTF. CDR3 nucleotide sequence: TGTGCCAGCAGCCCGACCCTCTCTGGGGCCAACGTCCTGACTTTC.

This chain connects TRBV30 to TRBJ1-1; a possible D gene is TRBD1 (5 bases). The CDR3 covers 16 residues. Trimming cost V 0 bases and J 10 bases, with 24 bases left between them. Germline-derived CDR1 and CDR2 are GTSNPN and SVGIG (reference sequence). The CDR3 here is CAWSVWGGWSSQGAFF. CDR3 nucleotide sequence: TGTGCCTGGAGTGTTTGGGGAGGGTGGAGCTCCCAGGGAGCTTTCTTT. The whole variable domain, filled in from reference TRBV30 and TRBJ1-1, reads SQTIHQWPATLVQPVGSPLSLECTVEGTSNPNLYWYRQAAGRGLQLLFYSVGIGQISSEVPQNLSASRPQDRQFILSSKKLLLSDSGFYLCAWSVWGGWSSQGAFFGQGTRLTVV.

This clone was counted a single time. This chain uses TRBV5-8 with TRBJ2-7; no firm D call. The CDR3 is made up of 12 amino acids. Germline V gene sequence: CDR1 SGHTS, CDR2 YDEGEE. V shed 0 bases and J shed 6 bases, with 7 bases lying between them. CDR3 coding DNA: TGTGCCAGCAGCTTGGCCAGTACCGAGCAGTACTTC. Protein: CASSLASTEQYF. The full variable domain, in which reference TRBV5-8 and TRBJ2-7 provide the parts outside the CDR3, is EAGVTQSPTHLIKTRGQQATLRCSPISGHTSVYWYQQALGLGLQFLLWYDEGEERNRGNFPPRFSGRQFPNYSSELNVNALELEDSALYLCASSLASTEQYFGPGTRLTVT.

The V and J genes are TRBV24-1 and TRBJ2-3; 12 bases line up with TRBD1. The germline CDR1 and CDR2 sequences are KGHDR and SFDVKD. The trim removed 1 base at V and 0 bases at J, leaving 4 bases unmatched. This CDR3 comprises 18 residues. CDR3 region: CATSDFGDRGLSTDTQYF. DNA of the CDR3: TGTGCCACCAGTGATTTTGGGGACAGGGGGCTGAGCACAGATACGCAGTATTTT.

This chain connects TRBV7-8 to TRBJ2-1, with 10 bases that match TRBD2. The CDR3 has 18 residues. J was trimmed by 8 bases and V by 2 bases; bases with no gene match: 15. Germline lookup yields CDR1 SGHVS and CDR2 FQNEAQ. The CDR3 nucleotides are TGTGCCAGCAGCTTAATTGGCGGGCGGAGCGGGGGGGATGATGAGCAGTTCTTC. This translates into CASSLIGGRSGGDDEQFF.

J is TRBJ1-5 and V is TRBV19, with D perhaps TRBD1 (6 bases). V was pared by 10 bases and J by 7 bases, with 23 bases between. Germline V gene lookup returns CDR1 LNHDA and CDR2 SQIVND (reference sequence). This CDR3 has 15 amino acids. The CDR3 loop reads CATRGLRGQEQPQHF. The CDR3 DNA reads as TGTGCCACCCGGGGCCTCCGGGGGCAGGAGCAGCCCCAGCATTTT. Complete variable domain (other parts from reference TRBV19 and TRBJ1-5): DGGITQSPKYLFRKEGQNVTLSCEQNLNHDAMYWYRQDPGQGLRLIYYSQIVNDFQKGDIAEGYSVSREKKESFPLTVTSAQKNPTAFYLCATRGLRGQEQPQHFGDGTRLSIL.

This clone was detected only once. This sequence joins TRBV21-1 and TRBJ1-3; TRBD1, as called in the table, went unchecked against the DNA. TRBV21-1 is reported as a pseudogene. The CDR3 spans 17 residues. The CDR3, as DNA: TGTGCCAGCAGCAAACCAACCGGGACAGGGTCTGGAAACACCATATATTTT. It specifies CASSKPTGTGSGNTIYF.

The V gene is TRBV7-3, the J gene TRBJ1-2; tentatively, D is TRBD1 (5 bases). Germline V lookup: CDR1 SGHTA, CDR2 FQGTGA. The CDR3 length is 13 residues. V was pared by 2 bases and J by 7 bases, with 11 bases between. CDR3 DNA sequence: TGTGCCAGCAGCTTAGAGGCGGGGGTTGGCTACACCTTC. This sequence encodes CASSLEAGVGYTF. Variable domain in full (rest from reference TRBV7-3 and TRBJ1-2): GAGVSQTPSNKVTEKGKYVELRCDPISGHTALYWYRQSLGQGPEFLIYFQGTGAADDSGLPNDRFFAVRPEGSVSTLKIQRTERGDSAVYLCASSLEAGVGYTFGSGTRLTVV.

This clone was counted a few times. The chain employs TRBV6-4 and TRBJ2-1; D perhaps matches TRBD1 (6 bases). V was trimmed by 8 bases and J by 10 bases, leaving 18 bases between them. CDR3 length equals 13 residues. The germline CDR1 and CDR2 sequences are MRHNA and SNTAGT. The CDR3: CASGQTGQGEQFF. CDR3 DNA: TGTGCCAGCGGGCAAACCGGGCAGGGGGAGCAGTTCTTC.

The genes are TRBV2 and TRBJ2-3; TRBD2 aligns across 7 bases. Germline lookup yields CDR1 SNHLY and CDR2 FYNNEI. The V segment lost 3 bases and the J segment 0 bases; nucleotides outside the gene matches: 3. The CDR3 covers 15 residues. This chain's CDR3 is CASSDPSGSTDTQYF. Written as DNA, the CDR3 is TGTGCCAGCAGTGACCCTAGCGGTAGCACAGATACGCAGTATTTT.

Here the CDR3 reads CASSLNPREGYGYTF. In DNA form, the CDR3 reads TGTGCCAGCAGCTTGAACCCCAGGGAGGGATATGGCTACACCTTC. This rearrangement joins TRBV28 to TRBJ1-2; D is perhaps TRBD1 (5 bases). CDR3 size: 15 residues. Germline CDR1 and CDR2: MDHEN and SYDVKM. Trimming removed 6 bases from V and 5 bases from J, with 19 bases in between.

V and J are TRBV2 and TRBJ1-3; 8 nucleotides line up with TRBD1. Germline values: CDR1 SNHLY, CDR2 FYNNEI. The J segment lost 5 bases and the V segment lost 4 bases, leaving 1 base of the junction unmatched. CDR3 length equals 13 residues. In DNA form, the CDR3 reads TGTGCCAGCAGTGGACAGGGGAGAAACACCATATATTTT. Its protein is CASSGQGRNTIYF.

This clone came up a few times. V gene TRBV19 combines with J gene TRBJ1-4, with D unclear. V was clipped by 3 bases and J by 8 bases, with 13 bases between them. The germline V gene encodes CDR1 LNHDA and CDR2 SQIVND (reference sequence). This CDR3 spans 14 amino acids. The CDR3 region has the DNA TGTGCCAGTAGTATCGATCAACGGGGAGAAAAACTGTTTTTT. It specifies CASSIDQRGEKLFF.

The chain links TRBV9 to TRBJ1-6, with D uncertain. Germline V gives CDR1 SGDLS, CDR2 YYNGEE. Trimming removed 3 bases from V and 10 bases from J, with 14 bases in between. This CDR3 region has 14 residues. The CDR3 protein is CASSDYRSGSPLHF. CDR3 bases: TGTGCCAGCAGCGACTACCGCTCGGGCTCACCCCTCCACTTT.

The table lists this clone with a few counts. The gene calls are TRBV10-3 and TRBJ1-3, with D perhaps TRBD1 (5 bases). V dropped 2 bases and J dropped 2 bases, with 10 bases sitting between them. The CDR3 runs 15 residues. Germline CDR1 ENHRY, CDR2 SYGVKD. The CDR3 coding sequence is TGTGCCATCAGTGAGCCCAGGGTGACTGGAAACACCATATATTTT. This gives the protein CAISEPRVTGNTIYF.

V gene TRBV5-1 combines with J gene TRBJ2-3, with D uncertain. V gave up 1 base and J gave up 4 bases, with 7 bases separating them. CDR1 and CDR2 from the germline V gene are SGHRS and YFSETQ. CDR3 size: 13 residues. The CDR3 is CASSLNLADTQYF. CDR3 bases: TGCGCCAGCAGCTTGAATCTAGCAGATACGCAGTATTTT.

The chain couples TRBV11-3 to TRBJ1-1; weak D call: TRBD1 (6 bases). This CDR3 has 13 amino acids. Germline loops: CDR1 SGHNT, CDR2 YENEEA. The V and J ends lost 5 bases and 3 bases respectively, with 10 bases between them. Written as DNA, the CDR3 is TGTGCCAGCAGCCTCGGGGGCCACACTGAAGCTTTCTTT. Translated: CASSLGGHTEAFF.

The rearrangement uses TRBV11-2 and TRBJ1-1; D remains ambiguous. The V gene's germline CDR1 is SGHAT and CDR2 FQNNGV. The CDR3 consists of 13 residues. V lost 5 bases to trimming and J lost 3 bases, with 10 bases between them. CDR3 nucleotides: TGTGCCAGCAGCCCCGTCAAGGACACTGAAGCTTTCTTT. This sequence encodes CASSPVKDTEAFF. Looking up the rest from reference TRBV11-2 and TRBJ1-1 gives the full variable domain: EAGVAQSPRYKIIEKRQSVAFWCNPISGHATLYWYQQILGQGPKLLIQFQNNGVVDDSQLPKDRFSAERLKGVDSTLKIQPAKLEDSAVYLCASSPVKDTEAFFGQGTRLTVV.

The rearrangement uses TRBV14 and TRBJ1-4; D call uncertain. The CDR3 extends over 15 amino acids. Germline loops: CDR1 SGHDN, CDR2 FVKESK. Trimming took 1 base from V and 0 from J, leaving 6 bases between them. CDR3 region: CASSQGTATNEKLFF. CDR3 in DNA: TGTGCCAGCAGCCAAGGTACAGCAACTAATGAAAAACTGTTTTTT.

The chain is built from TRBV24-1 and TRBJ2-2; 8 nucleotides agree with TRBD2. Germline CDR1 and CDR2: KGHDR and SFDVKD. J lost 1 base, V lost 4 bases, and 16 bases had no gene match. CDR3 length equals 20 residues. CDR3 amino acids: CATSDPHPRLAGGNTGELFF. The CDR3 coding sequence is TGTGCCACCAGTGACCCCCACCCCAGGTTGGCGGGGGGGAACACCGGGGAGCTGTTTTTT.

This clone was counted only a few times. V gene TRBV3-1 (or the pseudogene TRBV3-2) combines with J gene TRBJ2-4, with 9 bases identical to TRBD2. V was clipped by 4 bases and J by 2 bases; unmatched bases: 6. CDR3 length: 16 amino acids. Germline lookup yields CDR1 LGHDT and CDR2 YNNKEL (reference sequence). In nucleotides, the CDR3 is TGTGCCAGCAGCCCCGGGGCGGGGGGGCCCAAAAACATTCAGTACTTC. This codes for CASSPGAGGPKNIQYF.

This clone was detected a few times. The chain couples TRBV7-9 to TRBJ1-4, with 8 nucleotides matching TRBD1. The germline CDR1 and CDR2 sequences are SEHNR and FQNEAQ (reference sequence). V trimming: 0 bases; J trimming: 15 bases; junction bases outside the gene matches: 9. The CDR3 covers 14 residues. CDR3 nucleotides: TGTGCCAGCAGCTTAGCCCGGGACAGGCCGCAATTGTTTTTT. It codes for CASSLARDRPQLFF.

CDR3 sequence (DNA): TGCAGCGTTGCGCGGGGGGCCATGACAGATACGCAGTATTTT. Protein sequence: CSVARGAMTDTQYF. The rearrangement joins TRBV29-1 to TRBJ2-3, with TRBD2 matching over 8 bases. The CDR3 totals 14 residues. Germline V CDR1 and CDR2: SQVTM, ANQGSEA. V was pared by 4 bases and J by 3 bases, with 6 bases of the junction left unmatched.

This chain joins TRBV4-2 and TRBJ1-5; D remains ambiguous. Germline V gives CDR1 LGHNA, CDR2 YNFKEQ. This CDR3 contains 16 residues. V was clipped by 0 bases and J by 2 bases, with 11 bases between them. The CDR3 bases are TGTGCCAGCAGCCAAGACACGGGCTTCGGCAATCAGCCCCAGCATTTT. Its protein is CASSQDTGFGNQPQHF.

The gene calls are TRBV7-8 and TRBJ2-1; D is uncertain. V lost 5 bases and J 2 bases, leaving 13 bases between the germline ends. Germline V lookup: CDR1 SGHVS, CDR2 FQNEAQ. The CDR3 is 15 residues long. CDR3 nucleotides: TGTGCCAGCAGCGAGATCCTTCAAACCTACAATGAGCAGTTCTTC. This encodes CASSEILQTYNEQFF. Looking up the rest from reference TRBV7-8 and TRBJ2-1 gives the full variable domain: GAGVSQSPRYKVAKRGQDVALRCDPISGHVSLFWYQQALGQGPEFLTYFQNEAQLDKSGLPSDRFFAERPEGSVSTLKIQRTQQEDSAVYLCASSEILQTYNEQFFGPGTRLTVL.

This chain links TRBV9 with TRBJ2-2; D unclear. The V gene's germline CDR1 is SGDLS and CDR2 YYNGEE. This CDR3 comprises 15 residues. Trimming removed 1 base at V and 2 bases at J, with 9 bases between. As DNA, the CDR3 is TGTGCCAGCAGCGTATTGGTCGGAAACACCGGGGAGCTGTTTTTT. It yields the protein CASSVLVGNTGELFF.

This clone was seen just once. The rearrangement joins TRBV7-9 to TRBJ2-1, with D perhaps assigned TRBD1 or TRBD2 (5 bases each). V was shortened by 0 bases and J by 5 bases, with 17 bases between the two germline ends. This CDR3 has 17 residues. CDR1 SEHNR and CDR2 FQNEAQ come from the germline V gene (reference sequence). The CDR3 is CASSLAPSGGTHNEQFF. CDR3 DNA sequence: TGTGCCAGCAGCTTAGCCCCGAGCGGTGGGACCCACAATGAGCAGTTCTTC.